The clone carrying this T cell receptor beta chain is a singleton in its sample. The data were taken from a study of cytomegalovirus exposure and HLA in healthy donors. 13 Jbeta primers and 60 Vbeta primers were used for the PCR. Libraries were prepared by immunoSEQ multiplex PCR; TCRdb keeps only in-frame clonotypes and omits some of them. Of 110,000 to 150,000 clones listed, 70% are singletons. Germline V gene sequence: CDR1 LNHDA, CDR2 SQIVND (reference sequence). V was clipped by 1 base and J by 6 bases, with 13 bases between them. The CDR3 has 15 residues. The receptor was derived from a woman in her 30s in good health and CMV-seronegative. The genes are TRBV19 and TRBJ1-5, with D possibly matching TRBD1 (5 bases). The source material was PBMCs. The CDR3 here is CASSIAGEGGQPQHF. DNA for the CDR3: TGTGCCAGTAGTATAGCGGGGGAAGGCGGTCAGCCCCAGCATTTT.